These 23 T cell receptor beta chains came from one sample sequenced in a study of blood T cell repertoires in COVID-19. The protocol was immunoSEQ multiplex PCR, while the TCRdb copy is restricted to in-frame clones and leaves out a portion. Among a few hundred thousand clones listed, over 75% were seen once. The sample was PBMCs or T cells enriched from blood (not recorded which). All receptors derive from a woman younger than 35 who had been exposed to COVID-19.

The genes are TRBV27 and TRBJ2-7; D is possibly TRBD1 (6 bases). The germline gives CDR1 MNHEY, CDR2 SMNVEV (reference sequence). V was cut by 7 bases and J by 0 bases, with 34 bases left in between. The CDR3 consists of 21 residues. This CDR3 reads CASTPFRGWGSEGPISYEQYF. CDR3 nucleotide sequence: TGTGCCAGCACCCCATTTAGGGGGTGGGGATCCGAGGGACCCATCTCCTACGAGCAGTACTTC.

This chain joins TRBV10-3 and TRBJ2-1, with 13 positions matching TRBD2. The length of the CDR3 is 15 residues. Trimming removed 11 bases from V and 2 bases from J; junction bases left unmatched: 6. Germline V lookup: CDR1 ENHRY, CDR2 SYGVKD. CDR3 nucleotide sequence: TGTGCCGTCGCGACTAGCGGGGGGCCCTACAATGAGCAGTTCTTC. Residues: CAVATSGGPYNEQFF.

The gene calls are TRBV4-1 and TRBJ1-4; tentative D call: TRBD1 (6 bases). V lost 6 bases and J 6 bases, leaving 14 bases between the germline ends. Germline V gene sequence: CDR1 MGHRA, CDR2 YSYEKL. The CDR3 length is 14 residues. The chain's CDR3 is CASRRGFNDEKLFF. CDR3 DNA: TGCGCCAGCAGAAGGGGGTTTAACGATGAAAAACTGTTTTTT.

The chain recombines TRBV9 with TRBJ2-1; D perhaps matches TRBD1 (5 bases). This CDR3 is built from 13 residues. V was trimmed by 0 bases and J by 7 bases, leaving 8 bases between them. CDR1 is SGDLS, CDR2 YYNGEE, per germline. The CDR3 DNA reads TGTGCCAGCAGCGTAGAATCAGGGAATGAGCAGTTCTTC. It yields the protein CASSVESGNEQFF.

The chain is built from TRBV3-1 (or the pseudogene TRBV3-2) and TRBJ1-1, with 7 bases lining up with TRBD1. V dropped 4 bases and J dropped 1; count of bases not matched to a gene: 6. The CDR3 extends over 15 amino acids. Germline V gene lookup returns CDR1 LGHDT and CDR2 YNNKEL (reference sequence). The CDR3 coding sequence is TGTGCCAGCAGCCGCCGACAGGGAGAGAACACTGAAGCTTTCTTT. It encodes CASSRRQGENTEAFF.

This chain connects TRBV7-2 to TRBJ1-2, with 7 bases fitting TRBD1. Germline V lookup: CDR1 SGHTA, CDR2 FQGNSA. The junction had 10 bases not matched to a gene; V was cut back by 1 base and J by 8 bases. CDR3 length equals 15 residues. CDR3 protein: CASSLDRGGRNGYTF. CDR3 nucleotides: TGTGCCAGCAGCTTAGACCGAGGGGGCCGGAACGGCTACACCTTC.

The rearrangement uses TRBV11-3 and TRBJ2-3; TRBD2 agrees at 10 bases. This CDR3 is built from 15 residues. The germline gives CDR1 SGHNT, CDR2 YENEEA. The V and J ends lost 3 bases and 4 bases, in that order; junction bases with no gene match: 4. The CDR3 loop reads CASSLGGLAADTQYF. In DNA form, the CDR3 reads TGTGCCAGCAGCTTGGGAGGACTAGCGGCAGATACGCAGTATTTT.

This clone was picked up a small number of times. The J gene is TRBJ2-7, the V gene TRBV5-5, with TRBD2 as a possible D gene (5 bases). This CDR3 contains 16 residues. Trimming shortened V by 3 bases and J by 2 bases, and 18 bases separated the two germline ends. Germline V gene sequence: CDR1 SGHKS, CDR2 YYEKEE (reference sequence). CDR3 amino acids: CASSSGWGTNTYEQYF. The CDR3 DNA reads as TGTGCCAGCAGCTCGGGGTGGGGAACTAATACCTACGAGCAGTACTTC.

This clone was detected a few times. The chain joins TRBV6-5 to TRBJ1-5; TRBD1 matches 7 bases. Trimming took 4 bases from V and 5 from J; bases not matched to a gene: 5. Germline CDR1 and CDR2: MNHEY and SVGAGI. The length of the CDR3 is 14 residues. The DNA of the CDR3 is TGTGCCAGCAGTTGGGGACAGCCGGATCAGCCCCAGCATTTT. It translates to CASSWGQPDQPQHF.

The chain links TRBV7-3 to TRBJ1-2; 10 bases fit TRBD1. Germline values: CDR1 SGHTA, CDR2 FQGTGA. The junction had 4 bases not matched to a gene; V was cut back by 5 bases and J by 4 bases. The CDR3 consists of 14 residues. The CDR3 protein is CASSQGTGVYGYTF. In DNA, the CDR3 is TGTGCCAGCAGCCAAGGGACAGGGGTCTATGGCTACACCTTC. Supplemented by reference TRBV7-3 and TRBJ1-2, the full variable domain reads GAGVSQTPSNKVTEKGKYVELRCDPISGHTALYWYRQSLGQGPEFLIYFQGTGAADDSGLPNDRFFAVRPEGSVSTLKIQRTERGDSAVYLCASSQGTGVYGYTFGSGTRLTVV.

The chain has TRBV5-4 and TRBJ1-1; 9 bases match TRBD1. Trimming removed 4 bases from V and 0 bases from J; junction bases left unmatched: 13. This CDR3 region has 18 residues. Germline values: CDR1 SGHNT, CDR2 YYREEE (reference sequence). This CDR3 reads CASSIIFGTGIMNTEAFF. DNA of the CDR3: TGTGCCAGCAGCATTATATTCGGGACAGGGATTATGAACACTGAAGCTTTCTTT.

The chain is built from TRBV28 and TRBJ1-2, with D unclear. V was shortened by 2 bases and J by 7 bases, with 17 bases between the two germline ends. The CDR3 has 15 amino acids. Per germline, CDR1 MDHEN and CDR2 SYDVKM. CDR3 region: CASSLEALTQSGYTF. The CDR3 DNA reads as TGTGCCAGCAGTTTAGAGGCCCTGACTCAAAGTGGCTACACCTTC.

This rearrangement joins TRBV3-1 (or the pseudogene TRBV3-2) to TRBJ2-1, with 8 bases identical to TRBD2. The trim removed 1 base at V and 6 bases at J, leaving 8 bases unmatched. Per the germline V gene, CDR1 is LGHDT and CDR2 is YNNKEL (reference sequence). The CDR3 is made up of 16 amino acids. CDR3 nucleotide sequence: TGTGCCAGCAGCCAAGGGCGACTAGCGATCTTCAATGAGCAGTTCTTC. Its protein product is CASSQGRLAIFNEQFF.

DNA of the CDR3: TGTGCCAGCAGCGGACGGACAGGGGGCTCCTACAATGAGCAGTTCTTC. Translating it yields CASSGRTGGSYNEQFF. This sequence joins TRBV7-2 and TRBJ2-1, with 10 bases identical to TRBD1. Germline lookup yields CDR1 SGHTA and CDR2 FQGNSA. Germline trimming cut 5 bases from V and 0 bases from J; bases unmatched to any gene: 4. There are 16 residues in the CDR3.

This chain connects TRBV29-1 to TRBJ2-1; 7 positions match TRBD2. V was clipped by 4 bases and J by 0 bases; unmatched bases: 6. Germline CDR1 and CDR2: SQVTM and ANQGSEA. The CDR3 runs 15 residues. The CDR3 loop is CSVVAGLFSYNEQFF. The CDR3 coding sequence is TGCAGCGTTGTGGCGGGACTATTCTCCTACAATGAGCAGTTCTTC.

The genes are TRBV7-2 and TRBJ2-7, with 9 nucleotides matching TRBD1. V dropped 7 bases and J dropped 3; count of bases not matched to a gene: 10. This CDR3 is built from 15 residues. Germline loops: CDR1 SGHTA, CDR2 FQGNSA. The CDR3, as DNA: TGTGCCAGCATTCCGCCCGGGACAGGGTACTACGAGCAGTACTTC. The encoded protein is CASIPPGTGYYEQYF.

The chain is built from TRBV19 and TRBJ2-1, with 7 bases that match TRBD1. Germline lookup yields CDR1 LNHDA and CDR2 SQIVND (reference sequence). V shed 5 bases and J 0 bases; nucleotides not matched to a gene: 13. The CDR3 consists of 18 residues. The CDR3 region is CASSHSIPYRGSYNEQFF. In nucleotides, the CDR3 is TGTGCCAGTAGTCACTCTATCCCATACAGGGGCTCCTACAATGAGCAGTTCTTC.

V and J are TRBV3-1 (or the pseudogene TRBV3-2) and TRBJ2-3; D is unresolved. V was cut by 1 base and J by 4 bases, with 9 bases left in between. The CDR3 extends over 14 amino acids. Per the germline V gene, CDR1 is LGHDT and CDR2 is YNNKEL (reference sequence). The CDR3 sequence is CASSQGAMADTQYF. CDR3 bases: TGTGCCAGCAGCCAAGGGGCGATGGCAGATACGCAGTATTTT.

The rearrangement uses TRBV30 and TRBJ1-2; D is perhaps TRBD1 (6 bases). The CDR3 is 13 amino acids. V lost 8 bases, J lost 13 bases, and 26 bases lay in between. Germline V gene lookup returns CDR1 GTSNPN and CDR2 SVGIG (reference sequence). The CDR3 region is CAGRTEGTLGPTF. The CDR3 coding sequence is TGTGCCGGTCGGACAGAAGGCACCCTCGGCCCCACCTTC.

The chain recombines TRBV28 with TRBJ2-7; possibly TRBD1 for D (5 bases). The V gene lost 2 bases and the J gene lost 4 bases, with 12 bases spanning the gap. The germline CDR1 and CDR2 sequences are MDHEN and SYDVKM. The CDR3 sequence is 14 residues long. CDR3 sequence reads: CASSLQGKLYEQYF. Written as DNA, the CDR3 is TGTGCCAGCAGTTTACAGGGTAAACTATACGAGCAGTACTTC.

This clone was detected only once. The CDR3 DNA reads as TGTGCCAGCAGCTTACATGGGACAGTGAACACCGGGGAGCTGTTTTTT. This encodes CASSLHGTVNTGELFF. This chain uses TRBV11-1 with TRBJ2-2; 7 positions agree with TRBD1. The V gene end was trimmed by 2 bases and the J gene end by 1 base; junction bases not matched to a gene: 4. This CDR3 spans 16 amino acids. From germline, CDR1 is SGHAT and CDR2 FQDESV (reference sequence).

The CDR3: CASSTGTATNEKLFF. The CDR3 DNA reads TGTGCCAGCAGCACCGGGACAGCAACTAATGAAAAACTGTTTTTT. The chain combines TRBV5-4 with TRBJ1-4; 7 nucleotides match TRBD1. Germline CDR1 is SGHNT and CDR2 is YYREEE (reference sequence). Unmatched junction bases numbered 3, after V lost 4 bases and J lost 0 bases. This CDR3 is 15 amino acids long. Supplemented by reference TRBV5-4 and TRBJ1-4, the full variable domain reads ETGVTQSPTHLIKTRGQQVTLRCSSQSGHNTVSWYQQALGQGPQFIFQYYREEENGRGNFPPRFSGLQFPNYSSELNVNALELDDSALYLCASSTGTATNEKLFFGSGTQLSVL.

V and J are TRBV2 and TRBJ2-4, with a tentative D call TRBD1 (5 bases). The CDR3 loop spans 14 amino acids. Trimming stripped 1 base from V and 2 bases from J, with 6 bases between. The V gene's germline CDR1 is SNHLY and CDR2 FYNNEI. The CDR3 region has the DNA TGTGCCAGCAGTGAAGGGACAACCAAAAACATTCAGTACTTC. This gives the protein CASSEGTTKNIQYF.